This record concerns one T cell receptor beta chain sequence. Its antigen is still unknown. Measured with immunoSEQ multiplex PCR; TCRdb has only the in-frame clones, and not every one. The table has tens of thousands of clones, over 60% seen once. The sample belongs to a study of PD-L1 blockade in urothelial cancer. On the study more broadly: Once treatment had started, blood was analyzed at 3 weeks (second dose) and again at 6 weeks. Blood samples had a median of around 150,000 T cells. Whole-study findings and limits: Below-median pretreatment blood TCR clonality was associated with improved progression-free and overall survival.

Time point noted: peripheral blood 6 weeks after treatment start. The V segment lost 5 bases and the J segment 0 bases; nucleotides outside the gene matches: 13. CDR1 is SGHTA and CDR2 is FQGNSA in the germline V gene. The length of the CDR3 is 18 residues. The chain links TRBV7-2 to TRBJ1-1; 9 bases agree with TRBD1. The source was PBMCs, collected around atezolizumab (anti-PD-L1) treatment. The clonotype originates from a man between 65 and 85 years old with urothelial cancer. The DNA for the CDR3 is TGTGCCAGCAGCCTCAGAGCCGGGACAGGGCCCCTGAACACTGAAGCTTTCTTT. Translation: CASSLRAGTGPLNTEAFF.